The 16 T cell receptor beta chains in this list originate from one sample, sequenced in a study of regulatory T cells in long-lasting Graves disease. Time point here: newly diagnosed GD, antithyroid drugs for less than 3 months. PBMC RNA served as the TCR library source. CDR3-region Arm-PCR and iRepertoire HTBI primers produced the TCR beta libraries. MiXCR was run by TCRdb on the multiplex PCR reads, yielding one entry per CDR3 protein. The profile shows about 440,000 distinct CDR3 sequences, roughly 17% of them singletons. Another study also made use of these data, one on T cells in Graves' hyperthyroidism and ophthalmopathy.

Sample: peripheral blood mononuclear cells (PBMCs), taken at new diagnosis, from a patient treated with antithyroid drugs. These receptors were collected from a woman younger than 45 with Graves disease.

The rearrangement joins TRBV20-1 to TRBJ2-4, with 8 bases matching TRBD1. The junction had 12 bases not matched to a gene; V was cut back by 0 bases and J by 2 bases. Germline CDR1 DFQATT, CDR2 SNEGSKA (reference sequence). This CDR3 spans 18 amino acids. CDR3 nucleotide sequence: TGCAGTGCTAGAGATCTACTTGGACAGGGTAGGACCAAAAACATTCAGTACTTC. Translated, it gives CSARDLLGQGRTKNIQYF.

The table lists this clonotype with many counts. The V and J genes are TRBV6-5 and TRBJ1-5; tentative D call: TRBD1 (6 bases). V was clipped by 0 bases and J by 0 bases, with 15 bases between them. This CDR3 has 18 residues. Germline-derived CDR1 and CDR2 are MNHEY and SVGAGI. The CDR3 nucleotides read TGTGCCAGCAGTTACTCGACGGGGACAACTTATAGCAATCAGCCCCAGCATTTT. Amino acids: CASSYSTGTTYSNQPQHF.

This clonotype was seen repeatedly, ten times or more. The rearrangement links TRBV24-1 to TRBJ2-1, with a possible D match to TRBD2 (6 bases). The germline CDR1 and CDR2 sequences are KGHDR and SFDVKD. CDR3 length: 16 amino acids. V was pared by 4 bases and J by 5 bases, with 17 bases between. CDR3 protein: CATSDLRTTRHNEQFF. As DNA, the CDR3 is TGTGCCACCAGTGACCTCCGGACTACCAGACACAATGAGCAGTTCTTC.

This clonotype was observed at least ten times. J is TRBJ2-6 and V is TRBV2; D is unclear. The ends were cut back, 11 bases at V and 0 bases at J, with 17 bases in the middle. In germline, CDR1 is SNHLY, CDR2 FYNNEI. The CDR3 sequence is 16 residues long. The CDR3 DNA sequence: TGTGCCTCCCCCGAGACGGCTAGCTCTGGGGCCAACGTCCTGACTTTC. Protein sequence: CASPETASSGANVLTF.

This clonotype was counted many times. The chain uses TRBV5-1 and TRBJ1-2, with no clear D. Trimming removed 2 bases from V and 3 bases from J, with 11 bases in between. Germline values: CDR1 SGHRS, CDR2 YFSETQ. This CDR3 region has 14 residues. CDR3 DNA sequence: TGCGCCAGCAGCTTTCTGATAGGAGACTATGGCTACACCTTC. Its translation: CASSFLIGDYGYTF.

The table lists this clonotype with many counts. The V and J genes are TRBV27 and TRBJ2-7; 8 nucleotides line up with TRBD2. This CDR3 region has 14 residues. J gave up 4 bases and V 6 bases, and 8 bases lay outside the gene matches. CDR1 is MNHEY and CDR2 is SMNVEV in the germline V gene (reference sequence). The CDR3 DNA reads TGTGCCAGCAGGGTTAGCGGGGCTGGGTACGAGCAGTACTTC. Its translation is CASRVSGAGYEQYF.

This clonotype was counted ten times or more. This sequence joins TRBV3-1 and TRBJ1-5, with a possible D match to TRBD1 (5 bases). The CDR3 sequence is 15 residues long. Trimming took 2 bases from V and 2 from J, leaving 10 bases between them. CDR1 and CDR2 (germline): LGHDT, YNNKEL (reference sequence). The CDR3 reads CASSQRPQGNQPQHF. The CDR3 region has the DNA TGTGCCAGCAGCCAAAGACCACAGGGCAATCAGCCCCAGCATTTT.

The chain carries TRBV4-1 and TRBJ2-7; 7 bases agree with TRBD2. The CDR3 contains 15 residues. Germline V gene data show CDR1 as MGHRA and CDR2 as YSYEKL. V gave up 4 bases and J gave up 0 bases; unmatched junction bases: 6. The CDR3, as DNA: TGCGCCAGCAGCCTACAACTAGCGCTCTCCTACGAGCAGTACTTC. It encodes CASSLQLALSYEQYF.

This clonotype occurred many times. The chain links TRBV12-3 or TRBV12-4 to TRBJ1-5; 7 bases are a match to TRBD1. V shed 4 bases and J 2 bases; nucleotides not matched to a gene: 5. The CDR3 extends over 15 amino acids. The CDR3 DNA follows: TGTGCCAGCAGTTCACGACAGGGTGGCAATCAGCCCCAGCATTTT. This sequence encodes CASSSRQGGNQPQHF.

This clonotype occurred a few times. The rearrangement uses TRBV3-1 and TRBJ1-3; D is unclear. CDR3 length: 18 residues. V was shortened by 0 bases and J by 3 bases, with 18 bases between the two germline ends. CDR1 is LGHDT, CDR2 YNNKEL, per germline (reference sequence). DNA for the CDR3: TGTGCCAGCAGCCAAGATCTTGGGGAGAGAATCCTTGGAAACACCATATATTTT. Its translation is CASSQDLGERILGNTIYF.

The CDR3 region is CASSQAYRVEDTEAFF. CDR3 bases: TGCGCCAGCAGCCAAGCGTACAGGGTGGAGGACACTGAAGCTTTCTTT. V usage is TRBV4-1 and J usage is TRBJ1-1, with TRBD1 as a possible D gene (6 bases). Germline V gene data show CDR1 as MGHRA and CDR2 as YSYEKL. The CDR3 spans 16 residues. Between the trimmed V and J ends, which lost 1 base and 3 bases, there was a span of 15 bases.

This clonotype was detected only a few times. The gene calls are TRBV14 and TRBJ1-4; D is possibly TRBD1 (5 bases). V lost 4 bases and J lost 8, with 17 bases in between. The CDR3 runs to 15 residues. The germline gives CDR1 SGHDN, CDR2 FVKESK. Here the CDR3 DNA reads TGTGCCAGCAGCCCCCTGATGGGGCAGAGGGAAAAACTGTTTTTT. Amino acid sequence: CASSPLMGQREKLFF.

This clonotype was seen ten or more times. The chain employs TRBV7-2 and TRBJ1-2, with 8 nucleotides matching TRBD1. CDR1 is SGHTA, CDR2 FQGNSA, per germline. V dropped 1 base and J dropped 5; count of bases not matched to a gene: 12. CDR3 length: 17 residues. The CDR3 nucleotides are TGTGCCAGCAGCTTAGGTAACCCCGGGACAGGAATTTATGGCTACACCTTC. Protein sequence: CASSLGNPGTGIYGYTF. Looking up the rest from reference TRBV7-2 and TRBJ1-2 gives the full variable domain: GAGVSQSPSNKVTEKGKDVELRCDPISGHTALYWYRQSLGQGLEFLIYFQGNSAPDKSGLPSDRFSAERTGGSVSTLTIQRTQQEDSAVYLCASSLGNPGTGIYGYTFGSGTRLTVV.

This clonotype was counted only a few times. The J gene is TRBJ2-4, the V gene TRBV6-2 or TRBV6-3, with D uncertain. V was pared by 6 bases and J by 3 bases, with 12 bases between. The germline V gene encodes CDR1 MNHEY and CDR2 SVGEGT. This CDR3 spans 14 amino acids. The CDR3 DNA reads TGTGCCAGCAGGCCGAGGAGTGGCAAAAACATTCAGTACTTC. It specifies CASRPRSGKNIQYF.

This clonotype was counted ten times or more. The CDR3 DNA sequence: TGTGCCAGCAGCTTAGGGGGAGGTCTTCGTTACAATGAGCAGTTCTTC. It yields the protein CASSLGGGLRYNEQFF. The chain has TRBV7-2 and TRBJ2-1; possibly TRBD2 for D (6 bases). V lost 1 base to trimming and J lost 4 bases, with 14 bases between them. The CDR3 is 16 residues long. CDR1 and CDR2 (germline): SGHTA, FQGNSA.

This clonotype was counted many times. The chain links TRBV4-3 to TRBJ2-2, with 14 nucleotides matching TRBD2. The germline V gene encodes CDR1 LGHNA and CDR2 YSLEER. This CDR3 has 16 amino acids. The V segment lost 3 bases and the J segment 8 bases; nucleotides outside the gene matches: 5. CDR3 sequence reads: CASSQGLAGVFGELFF. In DNA form, the CDR3 reads TGCGCCAGCAGCCAGGGACTAGCGGGAGTATTTGGGGAGCTGTTTTTT.